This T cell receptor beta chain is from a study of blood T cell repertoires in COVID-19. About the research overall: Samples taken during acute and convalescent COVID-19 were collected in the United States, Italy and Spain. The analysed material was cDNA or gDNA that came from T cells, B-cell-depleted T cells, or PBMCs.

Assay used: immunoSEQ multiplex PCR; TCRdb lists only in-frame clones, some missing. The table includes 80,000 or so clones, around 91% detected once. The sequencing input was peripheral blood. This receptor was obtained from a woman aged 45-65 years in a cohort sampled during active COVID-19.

CDR3 sequence reads: CASSIQDTQYF. Written as DNA, the CDR3 is TGTGCCAGTAGTATCCAAGATACGCAGTATTTT. V is TRBV19 and J is TRBJ2-3; D is undetermined. This CDR3 has 11 amino acids. The germline CDR1 and CDR2 sequences are LNHDA and SQIVND (reference sequence). The V end lost 3 bases, the J end lost 5 bases, and 3 bases lay between the germline ends.